The 22 T cell receptor beta chains given below trace back to one sample, sequenced in a study of Graves' ophthalmopathy and Graves' hyperthyroidism. The study amplified TCR beta CDR3 regions using RNA transcripts. An initial RT-PCR round employing HTBI primers preceded a second-round multiplex PCR. MiXCR, run by TCRdb on the multiplex PCR reads, gives a single entry per CDR3 protein. This table holds about 1.2 million distinct CDR3 sequences, about 38% found once. Source material: peripheral blood or thyroid tissue (not recorded which). All receptors derive from an adult man with Graves' hyperthyroidism.

The table lists this clonotype with many counts. The rearrangement joins TRBV20-1 to TRBJ1-5; D is ambiguous. CDR3 size: 13 residues. The V gene lost 3 bases and the J gene lost 6 bases, with 12 bases spanning the gap. Germline CDR1 reads DFQATT; CDR2 reads SNEGSKA (reference sequence). The CDR3 protein is CSARVTEGQPQHF. In DNA, the CDR3 is TGCAGTGCTAGGGTTACAGAAGGTCAGCCCCAGCATTTT.

This clonotype was counted only a few times. J is TRBJ2-2 and V is TRBV3-1, with TRBD2 matching 14 bases. The CDR3 is 15 amino acids. J was trimmed by 6 bases and V by 4 bases; bases with no gene match: 1. CDR1 and CDR2 (germline): LGHDT, YNNKEL (reference sequence). As DNA, the CDR3 is TGTGCCAGCAGCCGGGGACTAGCGGGAGCCGGGGAGCTGTTTTTT. Its translation is CASSRGLAGAGELFF.

This clonotype was found a few times. J is TRBJ2-5 and V is TRBV5-1, with 11 nucleotides matching TRBD1. In germline, CDR1 is SGHRS, CDR2 YFSETQ. The V gene end was trimmed by 3 bases and the J gene end by 4 bases; junction bases not matched to a gene: 5. This CDR3 has 15 amino acids. The DNA of the CDR3 is TGCGCCAGCAGCTACTCGGGACAGGGGGTAGAGACCCAGTACTTC. Translated, it gives CASSYSGQGVETQYF.

The chain has TRBV9 and TRBJ1-1, with D perhaps TRBD1 (6 bases). The germline gives CDR1 SGDLS, CDR2 YYNGEE. Trimming stripped 6 bases from V and 1 base from J, with 13 bases between. This CDR3 is 14 amino acids long. The CDR3 sequence: CASTRDIRNTEAFF. CDR3 coding DNA: TGTGCCAGCACCCGGGACATTAGGAACACTGAAGCTTTCTTT.

The J gene is TRBJ1-1, the V gene TRBV6-2 or TRBV6-3; D call uncertain. The germline V gene has CDR1 MNHEY and CDR2 SVGEGT. Trimming shortened V by 2 bases and J by 8 bases, and 9 bases separated the two germline ends. The CDR3 has 12 residues. This chain's CDR3 is CASSYMQREAFF. In DNA form, the CDR3 reads TGTGCCAGCAGTTACATGCAGCGCGAAGCTTTCTTT.

The genes are TRBV25-1 and TRBJ2-1; no clear D. Between the trimmed V and J ends, which lost 3 bases and 0 bases, there was a span of 9 bases. CDR1 is MGHDK, CDR2 SYGVNS, per germline. The CDR3 contains 15 residues. The CDR3 DNA sequence: TGTGCCAGCAGTGATTGGCCCAACTCCTACAATGAGCAGTTCTTC. Translated, it gives CASSDWPNSYNEQFF.

At least ten counts were recorded for this clonotype. The CDR3 DNA reads TGCAGCGTTGTGTGGCGGGAGGGCCATGGAGAGACCCAGTACTTC. Translating gives CSVVWREGHGETQYF. V gene TRBV29-1 combines with J gene TRBJ2-5; TRBD2 matches at 9 bases. Germline V gene lookup returns CDR1 SQVTM and CDR2 ANQGSEA. The V segment lost 4 bases and the J segment 4 bases; nucleotides outside the gene matches: 10. The CDR3 covers 15 residues. Looking up the rest from reference TRBV29-1 and TRBJ2-5 gives the full variable domain: SAVISQKPSRDICQRGTSLTIQCQVDSQVTMMFWYRQQPGQSLTLIATANQGSEATYESGFVIDKFPISRPNLTFSTLTVSNMSPEDSSIYLCSVVWREGHGETQYFGPGTRLLVL.

This chain connects TRBV6-5 to TRBJ2-2; 9 bases align to TRBD1. Trimming took 5 bases from V and 3 from J; bases not matched to a gene: 7. This CDR3 spans 16 amino acids. Per germline, CDR1 MNHEY and CDR2 SVGAGI. The CDR3, as DNA: TGTGCCAGCAGTGAGGACAGGGGAGGGTACACCGGGGAGCTGTTTTTT. It encodes CASSEDRGGYTGELFF.

This clonotype was picked up many times. The rearrangement joins TRBV5-1 to TRBJ2-7; D gene uncertain. There are 14 residues in the CDR3. V lost 4 bases, J lost 4 bases, and 15 bases lay in between. The germline V gene has CDR1 SGHRS and CDR2 YFSETQ. CDR3 amino acids: CASSPGRTGYEQYF. DNA for the CDR3: TGCGCCAGCAGCCCCGGCAGGACCGGGTACGAGCAGTACTTC.

With regard to this clonotype: Its ends do not fully match the called genes, so a read error is possible. The chain joins TRBV10-2 to TRBJ2-2; 7 bases line up with TRBD2. The CDR3 runs to 15 residues. Germline CDR1 reads WSHSY; CDR2 reads SAAADI. The CDR3, as DNA: TGTGCCAGCAGTTTCGGCCCGGGAGGTAGCGGGGAGCTGTTTTTT. It yields the protein CASSFGPGGSGELFF.

This clonotype was observed a single time. An end of the junction differs from the germline gene, which may be a read error. This chain connects TRBV5-1 to TRBJ1-1; no definite D call. The germline V gene has CDR1 SGHRS and CDR2 YFSETQ. The CDR3 consists of 12 residues. CDR3 protein: CASSLGAAEAFF. CDR3 bases: TGTGCCAGCAGCTTGGGAGCAGCTGAAGCTTTCTTT.

This clonotype was recorded many times. The rearrangement joins TRBV5-1 to TRBJ2-5, with no clear D. The CDR3 length is 13 residues. Trimming took 0 bases from V and 7 from J, leaving 10 bases between them. CDR1 SGHRS and CDR2 YFSETQ come from the germline V gene. The CDR3 loop reads CASSLGQAGTQYF. The CDR3 nucleotides read TGCGCCAGCAGCTTGGGCCAGGCCGGGACCCAGTACTTC. The whole variable domain, remainder taken from reference TRBV5-1 and TRBJ2-5, is KAGVTQTPRYLIKTRGQQVTLSCSPISGHRSVSWYQQTPGQGLQFLFEYFSETQRNKGNFPGRFSGRQFSNSRSEMNVSTLELGDSALYLCASSLGQAGTQYFGPGTRLLVL.

This clonotype has at least ten counts. V and J are TRBV7-9 and TRBJ1-1; 9 positions agree with TRBD1. The CDR3 covers 13 residues. With V trimmed by 6 bases and J by 2 bases, 1 base remained unmatched. From germline, CDR1 is SEHNR and CDR2 FQNEAQ (reference sequence). The CDR3 reads CASSTGGNTEAFF. The CDR3, as DNA: TGTGCCAGCAGTACAGGGGGCAACACTGAAGCTTTCTTT.

This clonotype is a singleton in its sample. The chain joins TRBV12-3 or TRBV12-4 to TRBJ2-5, with D unresolved. This CDR3 region has 14 residues. Trimming removed 1 base at V and 9 bases at J, with 15 bases between. CDR3 sequence: CASSLGQIYEAQYF. In DNA, the CDR3 is TGTGCCAGCAGTTTAGGGCAGATCTACGAGGCCCAGTACTTC.

This clonotype has only one observation. A read error may be the cause here, since a much bigger clone is one base away. The chain employs TRBV19 and TRBJ1-5, with 9 bases matching TRBD1. The CDR3 runs 15 residues. Looked up from germline, CDR1 is LNHDA and CDR2 is SQIVND (reference sequence). The V gene end was trimmed by 5 bases and the J gene end by 3 bases; junction bases not matched to a gene: 5. CDR3 sequence: CASSAQGADNQPQHF. In DNA form, the CDR3 reads TGTGCCAGTAGTGCACAGGGGGCGGACAATCAGCCCCAGCATTTT.

This clonotype has only a few counts. The chain couples TRBV7-2 to TRBJ2-5; TRBD1 agrees at 11 bases. The CDR3 spans 16 residues. Germline assignment: CDR1 SGHTA and CDR2 FQGNSA. Trimming took 8 bases from V and 5 from J; bases not matched to a gene: 13. The CDR3 spells CASSSTGTGGFETQYF. CDR3 nucleotide sequence: TGTGCCAGCTCCTCAACCGGGACAGGGGGATTCGAGACCCAGTACTTC.

This clonotype was picked up many times. This chain joins TRBV7-2 and TRBJ2-5, with D tentatively TRBD2 (5 bases). CDR1 is SGHTA, CDR2 FQGNSA, per germline. V was trimmed by 3 bases and J by 3 bases, leaving 8 bases between them. This CDR3 is built from 13 residues. CDR3 protein: CASSLDGKETQYF. CDR3 coding DNA: TGTGCCAGCAGCTTGGACGGGAAAGAGACCCAGTACTTC.

CDR3 sequence reads: CATSRPQGQPQHF. CDR3 DNA sequence: TGTGCCACCAGCAGACCTCAGGGGCAGCCCCAGCATTTT. The V gene is TRBV15, the J gene TRBJ1-5; possibly TRBD1 for D (6 bases). The CDR3 totals 13 residues. CDR1 LNHNV and CDR2 YYDKDF come from the germline V gene (reference sequence). The ends were cut back, 2 bases at V and 7 bases at J, with 9 bases in the middle. Full variable domain (outside the CDR3, taken from reference TRBV15 and TRBJ1-5): DAMVIQNPRYQVTQFGKPVTLSCSQTLNHNVMYWYQQKSSQAPKLLFHYYDKDFNNEADTPDNFQSRRPNTSFCFLDIRSPGLGDTAMYLCATSRPQGQPQHFGDGTRLSIL.

The rearrangement uses TRBV12-3 or TRBV12-4 and TRBJ2-5; the D gene is possibly TRBD1 (5 bases). The CDR3 consists of 14 residues. The V end was cut by 8 bases, the J end by 4 bases, with 17 bases between. CDR3 residues: CASGPDKGIETQYF. In nucleotides, the CDR3 is TGTGCCAGCGGACCGGACAAAGGGATAGAGACCCAGTACTTC.

This chain uses TRBV25-1 with TRBJ1-6; TRBD1 matches 9 bases. Germline V CDR1 and CDR2: MGHDK, SYGVNS. V dropped 1 base and J dropped 10; count of bases not matched to a gene: 5. This CDR3 contains 15 residues. CDR3 sequence reads: CASSELGTGTSPLHF. The CDR3 coding sequence is TGTGCCAGCAGTGAATTGGGGACAGGGACGTCACCCCTCCACTTT.

This clonotype was observed at least ten times. CDR3 DNA sequence: TGCAGTGCTAGAGATGCCACAGGGGGCTGGAACACTGAAGCTTTCTTT. Protein sequence: CSARDATGGWNTEAFF. The gene calls are TRBV20-1 and TRBJ1-1, with 9 bases aligning to TRBD1. Germline trimming cut 0 bases from V and 1 base from J; bases unmatched to any gene: 6. CDR3 size: 16 residues. Germline CDR1 reads DFQATT; CDR2 reads SNEGSKA (reference sequence).

About this clonotype: At one end the junction does not follow the germline gene, possibly because of a read error. V gene TRBV25-1 combines with J gene TRBJ1-3; no reliable D call. Looked up from germline, CDR1 is MGHDK and CDR2 is SYGVNS. The CDR3 runs to 14 residues. The CDR3 loop reads CACSAIRSGNTIYF. CDR3 coding DNA: TGTGCCTGCAGTGCTATCCGTTCTGGAAACACCATATATTTT.